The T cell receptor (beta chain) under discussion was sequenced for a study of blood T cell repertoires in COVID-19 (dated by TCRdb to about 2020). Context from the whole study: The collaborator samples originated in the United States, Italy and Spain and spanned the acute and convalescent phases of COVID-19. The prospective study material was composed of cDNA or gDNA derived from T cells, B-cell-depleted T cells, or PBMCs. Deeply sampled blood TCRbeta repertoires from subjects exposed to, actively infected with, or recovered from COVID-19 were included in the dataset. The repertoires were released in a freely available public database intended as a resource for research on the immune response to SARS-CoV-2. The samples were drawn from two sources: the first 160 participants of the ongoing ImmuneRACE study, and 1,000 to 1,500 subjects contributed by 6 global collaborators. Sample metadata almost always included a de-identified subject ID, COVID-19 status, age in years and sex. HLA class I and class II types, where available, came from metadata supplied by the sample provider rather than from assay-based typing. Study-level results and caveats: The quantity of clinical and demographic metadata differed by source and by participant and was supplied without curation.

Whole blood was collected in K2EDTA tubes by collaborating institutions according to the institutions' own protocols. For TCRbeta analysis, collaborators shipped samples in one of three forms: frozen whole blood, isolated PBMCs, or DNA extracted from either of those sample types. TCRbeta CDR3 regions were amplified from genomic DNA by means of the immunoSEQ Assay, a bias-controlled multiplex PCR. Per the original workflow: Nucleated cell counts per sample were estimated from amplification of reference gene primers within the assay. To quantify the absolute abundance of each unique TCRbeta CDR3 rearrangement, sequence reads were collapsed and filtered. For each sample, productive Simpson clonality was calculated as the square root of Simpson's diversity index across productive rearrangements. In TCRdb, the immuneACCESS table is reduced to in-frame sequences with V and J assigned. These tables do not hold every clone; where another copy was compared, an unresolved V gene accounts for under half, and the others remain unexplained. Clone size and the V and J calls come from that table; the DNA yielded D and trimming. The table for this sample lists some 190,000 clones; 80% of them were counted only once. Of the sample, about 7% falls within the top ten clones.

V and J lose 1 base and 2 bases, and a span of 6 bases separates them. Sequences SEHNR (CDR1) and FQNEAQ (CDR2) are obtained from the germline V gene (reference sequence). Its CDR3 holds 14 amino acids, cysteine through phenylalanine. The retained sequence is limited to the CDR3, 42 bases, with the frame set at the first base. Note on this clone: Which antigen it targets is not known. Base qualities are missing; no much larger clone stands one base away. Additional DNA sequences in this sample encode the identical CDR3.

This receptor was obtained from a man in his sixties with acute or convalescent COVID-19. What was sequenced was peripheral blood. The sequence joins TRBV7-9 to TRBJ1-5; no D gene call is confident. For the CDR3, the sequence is CASSLGQGNQPQHF. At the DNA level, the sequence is TGTGCCAGCAGCTTAGGGCAGGGCAATCAGCCCCAGCATTTT.